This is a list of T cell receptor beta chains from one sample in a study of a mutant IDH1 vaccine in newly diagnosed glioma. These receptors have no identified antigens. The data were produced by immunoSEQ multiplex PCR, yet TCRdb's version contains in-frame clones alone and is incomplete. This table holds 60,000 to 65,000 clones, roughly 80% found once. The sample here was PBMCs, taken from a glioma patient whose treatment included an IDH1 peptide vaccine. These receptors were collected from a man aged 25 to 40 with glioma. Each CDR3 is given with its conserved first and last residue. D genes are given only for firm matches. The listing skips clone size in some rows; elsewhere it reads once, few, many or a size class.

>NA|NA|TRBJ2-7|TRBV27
TGTGCCAGCAGCTTGGGACACGATATCTCCTACGAGCAGTACTTC
CASSLGHDISYEQYF
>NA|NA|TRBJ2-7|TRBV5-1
TGCGCCAGCAGAGAACCGGGATTAAGCTCCTACGAGCAGTACTTC
CASREPGLSSYEQYF
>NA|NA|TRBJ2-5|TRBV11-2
TGTGCCAGCAGCTTAGGTTTGGGGTGGGAGACCCAGTACTTC
CASSLGLGWETQYF
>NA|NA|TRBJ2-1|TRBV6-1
TGTGCCAGCAGTGAAAGGATAGGGAGCTCCTACAATGAGCAGTTCTTC
CASSERIGSSYNEQFF
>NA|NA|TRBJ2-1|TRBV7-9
TGTGCCAGCAGCTCCGGACAGCTTTACAATGAGCAGTTCTTC
CASSSGQLYNEQFF
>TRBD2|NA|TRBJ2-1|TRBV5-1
TGCGCCAGCAGCTTGGTAGCGGGGACCAATGAGCAGTTCTTC
CASSLVAGTNEQFF
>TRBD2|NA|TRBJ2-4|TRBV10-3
TGTGCCATCAGTGAGGCGATGCTCTCGGGAGGTGTTCAGTACTTC
CAISEAMLSGGVQYF
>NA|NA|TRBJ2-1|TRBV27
TGTGCCAGTTCACCTGGGACCTCAACGGGTGAGCAGTTCTTC
CASSPGTSTGEQFF
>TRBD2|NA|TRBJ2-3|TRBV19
TGTGCCAGTAGTATTTATTTCGTTTCGGGGGGAGGCGACGTTTTGAGTACAGATACGCAGTATTTT
CASSIYFVSGGGDVLSTDTQYF
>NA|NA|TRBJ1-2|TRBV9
TGTGCCAGCAGCGTCGACAGCCGTGTGAACTATGGCTACACCTTC
CASSVDSRVNYGYTF
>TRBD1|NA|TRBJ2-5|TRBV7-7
TGTGCCAGCAGCTTAAGGGACAGGGGTGGAGAGACCCAGTACTTC
CASSLRDRGGETQYF
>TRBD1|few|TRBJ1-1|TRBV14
TGTGCCAGCAGCCAAGGGGGACAGCTGAACACTGAAGCTTTCTTT
CASSQGGQLNTEAFF
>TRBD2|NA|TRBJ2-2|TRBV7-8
TGTGCCAGCAGCTTACCCAGAAGACTAGCTAAACCCGGGGAGCTGTTTTTT
CASSLPRRLAKPGELFF
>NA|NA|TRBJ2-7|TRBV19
TGTGCCACGCAGCCCCCCAGCTCCTACGAGCAGTACTTC
CATQPPSSYEQYF
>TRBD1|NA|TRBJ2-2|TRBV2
TGTGCCAGCAGACCCAGGGGGCGTGTAACAAACACCGGGGAGCTGTTTTTT
CASRPRGRVTNTGELFF
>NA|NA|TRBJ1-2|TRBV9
TGTGCCAGCAGTTTAGGGGGGGCTGACTATGGCTACACCTTC
CASSLGGADYGYTF
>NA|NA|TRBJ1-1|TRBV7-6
TGTGCCAGCAGCTTAGCGATAGGGTCAGAAGCTTTCTTT
CASSLAIGSEAFF
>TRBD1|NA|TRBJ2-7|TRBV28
TGTGCCAGCAGTCTAGGACAGGGGTTCCACGAGCAGTACTTC
CASSLGQGFHEQYF
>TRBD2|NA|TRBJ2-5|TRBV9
TGTGCCAGCAGTGGATACGCGGGGGAGGTGACCCAGTACTTC
CASSGYAGEVTQYF
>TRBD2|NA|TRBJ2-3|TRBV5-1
TGCGCCAGCAGCGTCGAACGGGGGGGCCTCACAGATACGCAGTATTTT
CASSVERGGLTDTQYF
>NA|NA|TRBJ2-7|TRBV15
TGTGCCACCAGCAGAGCAGGACTTAAGTCCTCCTACGAGCAGTACTTC
CATSRAGLKSSYEQYF